These 28 T cell receptor beta chains originate from one sample sequenced in a study of early T cells in non-severe SARS-CoV-2 infection. TCRdb used MiXCR to reprocess the 5' RACE reads, holding one entry per CDR3 protein. This sample has roughly 30,000 distinct CDR3 sequences, with less than 7.5% found just once. The specimen sequenced was whole blood. The receptors stem from an adult who was a healthcare worker with PCR-confirmed SARS-CoV-2 infection or an uninfected control (not recorded which).

There are many counts of this clonotype. The CDR3 sequence is CASSQVVGRNLRREAFF. The DNA of the CDR3 is TGTGCCAGCAGCCAAGTGGTTGGAAGGAACCTTAGGCGCGAAGCTTTCTTT. The rearrangement uses TRBV3-1 and TRBJ1-1; D ambiguous. The CDR3 runs to 17 residues. The V end was cut by 1 base, the J end by 8 bases, with 23 bases between. The germline CDR1 and CDR2 sequences are LGHDT and YNNKEL (reference sequence).

The V call is TRBV29-1, the J call TRBJ1-2; no clear D. Trimming stripped 1 base from V and 6 bases from J, with 12 bases between. The germline gives CDR1 SQVTM, CDR2 ANQGSEA. The CDR3 is 13 amino acids. The CDR3 nucleotides are TGCAGCGTTGAAGGGGCGCCTGGAGATGGCTACACCTTC. Residues: CSVEGAPGDGYTF.

This clonotype was found many times. The rearrangement uses TRBV7-2 and TRBJ2-1, with D possibly matching TRBD1 (6 bases). The CDR3 is 14 residues long. Trimming left V 6 bases short and J 9 bases short, with 18 bases between. Looked up from germline, CDR1 is SGHTA and CDR2 is FQGNSA. For the CDR3, the DNA is TGTGCCAGCAGTCAGATACAGGGTAGGGCTGAGCAGTTCTTC. This codes for CASSQIQGRAEQFF.

This clonotype was seen at least ten times. This chain joins TRBV4-3 and TRBJ2-4, with a possible D match to TRBD1 (5 bases). CDR3 size: 15 residues. The germline V gene has CDR1 LGHNA and CDR2 YSLEER. V was cut by 1 base and J by 1 base, with 8 bases left in between. The DNA for the CDR3 is TGCGCCAGCAGCCAAGTGTCAGGGGCCAAAAACATTCAGTACTTC. Translation: CASSQVSGAKNIQYF.

This clonotype was detected many times. CDR3 DNA: TGTGCCAGCAGCTTATGGTCCCAATACGAGCAGTACTTC. It encodes CASSLWSQYEQYF. The chain carries TRBV7-2 and TRBJ2-7; D gene ambiguous. V gave up 2 bases and J gave up 4 bases, with 9 bases separating them. CDR1 and CDR2 from the germline V gene are SGHTA and FQGNSA. This CDR3 comprises 13 residues.

This clonotype has at least ten counts. V and J are TRBV7-2 and TRBJ2-1, with 10 bases matching TRBD2. After removal of 4 bases from V and 4 bases from J, the junction contained 7 bases not matched to a gene. Germline CDR1 SGHTA, CDR2 FQGNSA. The CDR3 length is 16 residues. Here the CDR3 reads CASSSLAGGPYNEQFF. Written as DNA, the CDR3 is TGTGCCAGCAGCTCTTTAGCGGGGGGACCTTACAATGAGCAGTTCTTC.

This clonotype was seen at least ten times. The chain has TRBV29-1 and TRBJ2-3; D perhaps matches TRBD2 (7 bases). The V end was cut by 0 bases, the J end by 1 base, with 11 bases between. The CDR3 length is 15 residues. Germline CDR1 and CDR2: SQVTM and ANQGSEA. The CDR3: CSVEEWGGGTDTQYF. CDR3 DNA sequence: TGCAGCGTTGAAGAATGGGGGGGCGGCACAGATACGCAGTATTTT.

This clonotype has ten or more counts. The chain recombines TRBV6-6 with TRBJ1-1; D is perhaps TRBD1 (6 bases). CDR1 MNHNY and CDR2 SVGAGI come from the germline V gene (reference sequence). The CDR3 is 14 amino acids. Between the trimmed V and J ends, which lost 7 bases and 1 base, there was a span of 13 bases. CDR3: CASKSRTANTEAFF. The CDR3 DNA sequence: TGTGCCAGCAAGAGCAGGACAGCGAACACTGAAGCTTTCTTT.

This clonotype is judged medium-sized. The chain uses TRBV14 and TRBJ1-6, with 9 positions matching TRBD1. The V segment lost 4 bases and the J segment 0 bases; nucleotides outside the gene matches: 7. The CDR3 extends over 18 amino acids. Germline CDR1 SGHDN, CDR2 FVKESK. CDR3 sequence (DNA): TGTGCCAGCAGCCGCCCGGGACAGGGTCTCTCCTATAATTCACCCCTCCACTTT. This encodes CASSRPGQGLSYNSPLHF.

This clonotype occurred many times. This chain joins TRBV7-2 and TRBJ2-7; possibly TRBD1 or TRBD2 for D (5 bases each). Germline CDR1 reads SGHTA; CDR2 reads FQGNSA. The germline V and J ends were trimmed by 4 bases and 2 bases, with 12 bases remaining between them. The CDR3 is made up of 14 amino acids. The CDR3 region has the DNA TGTGCCAGCAGCTCACGTGGGGGACCCTACGAGCAGTACTTC. Protein sequence: CASSSRGGPYEQYF.

This clonotype was observed at least ten times. The chain recombines TRBV4-3 with TRBJ2-1; 9 bases match TRBD1. The CDR3 runs 16 residues. Germline V CDR1 and CDR2: LGHNA, YSLEER. V lost 4 bases, J lost 0 bases, and 4 bases stayed unmatched. The CDR3 nucleotides read TGCGCCAGCAGCCGAACAGGGGGCCCCTCCTACAATGAGCAGTTCTTC. It is translated as CASSRTGGPSYNEQFF.

In this sample, this clonotype turned up many times. This chain connects TRBV29-1 to TRBJ2-3; D not resolved. V was shortened by 2 bases and J by 2 bases, with 8 bases between the two germline ends. The CDR3 totals 13 residues. Germline values: CDR1 SQVTM, CDR2 ANQGSEA. The CDR3 DNA reads TGCAGCGTTGAAACCCCGACCACAGATACGCAGTATTTT. Translated, it gives CSVETPTTDTQYF.

In this sample, this clonotype turned up many times. The J gene is TRBJ1-4, the V gene TRBV11-2, with unresolved D. V lost 1 base to trimming and J lost 4 bases, with 13 bases between them. The V gene's germline CDR1 is SGHAT and CDR2 FQNNGV. CDR3 length equals 16 residues. The chain's CDR3 is CASSLASSAFNEKLFF. CDR3 DNA sequence: TGTGCCAGCAGCTTAGCGAGTTCCGCTTTTAATGAAAAACTGTTTTTT. Full variable domain (outside the CDR3, taken from reference TRBV11-2 and TRBJ1-4): EAGVAQSPRYKIIEKRQSVAFWCNPISGHATLYWYQQILGQGPKLLIQFQNNGVVDDSQLPKDRFSAERLKGVDSTLKIQPAKLEDSAVYLCASSLASSAFNEKLFFGSGTQLSVL.

This clonotype was counted many times. The gene calls are TRBV13 and TRBJ1-1; D remains ambiguous. With 1 base removed from V and 4 bases from J, the gap between germline ends came to 7 bases. This CDR3 region has 13 residues. The V gene's germline CDR1 is PRHDT and CDR2 FYEKMQ (reference sequence). In DNA, the CDR3 is TGTGCCAGCAGCTTAGCCAACCCCACTGAAGCTTTCTTT. This translates into CASSLANPTEAFF.

Many counts were recorded for this clonotype. V and J are TRBV5-6 and TRBJ1-1; D is undetermined. The CDR3 loop spans 15 amino acids. V was cut by 0 bases and J by 5 bases, with 14 bases left in between. CDR1 is SGHDT and CDR2 is YYEEEE in the germline V gene. CDR3 DNA: TGTGCCAGCAGCTTGGGCCGTCAGATAGAGACTGAAGCTTTCTTT. Protein product: CASSLGRQIETEAFF.

This clonotype appeared many times. The chain has TRBV4-2 and TRBJ2-7, with TRBD1 as a possible D gene (6 bases). V lost 5 bases, J lost 0 bases, and 8 bases lay in between. The CDR3 is 13 amino acids. Per germline, CDR1 LGHNA and CDR2 YNFKEQ. The CDR3 spells CASSDRSSYEQYF. Here the CDR3 DNA reads TGTGCCAGCAGCGACAGGAGCTCCTACGAGCAGTACTTC.

This clonotype was observed a single time. The chain recombines TRBV3-1 with TRBJ2-3; D unclear. CDR1 and CDR2 from the germline V gene are LGHDT and YNNKEL (reference sequence). V dropped 0 bases and J dropped 9 bases, with 7 bases sitting between them. The CDR3 has 12 amino acids. CDR3 DNA: TGTGCCAGCAGCCAAGATAGTGAGACGCAGTATTTT. It codes for CASSQDSETQYF.

This clonotype has ten or more counts. V usage is TRBV7-6 and J usage is TRBJ1-1, with D uncertain. V shed 7 bases and J shed 1 base, with 16 bases lying between them. This CDR3 spans 15 amino acids. CDR1 is SGHVS, CDR2 FNYEAQ, per germline. CDR3 nucleotides: TGTGCCAGCACTAGGGTCGCTGGCCCGAACACTGAAGCTTTCTTT. This translates into CASTRVAGPNTEAFF.

This clonotype was found a few times. The chain joins TRBV28 to TRBJ1-5, with D hard to call. CDR1 MDHEN and CDR2 SYDVKM come from the germline V gene. The CDR3 covers 12 residues. V lost 6 bases and J lost 7, with 10 bases in between. The CDR3 nucleotides are TGTGCCAGCAGGCCCCTAGGACAGCCCCAGCATTTT. Encoded protein: CASRPLGQPQHF.

This clonotype was seen a handful of times. The rearrangement links TRBV7-8 to TRBJ2-1; 8 positions match TRBD1. Looked up from germline, CDR1 is SGHVS and CDR2 is FQNEAQ. CDR3 length: 16 residues. V dropped 4 bases and J dropped 8; count of bases not matched to a gene: 13. CDR3 residues: CASSSFDRGYGHEQFF. Here the CDR3 DNA reads TGTGCCAGCAGCTCGTTTGACAGGGGCTACGGGCATGAGCAGTTCTTC.

This clonotype was observed at least ten times. The J gene is TRBJ2-3, the V gene TRBV7-2, with 8 bases identical to TRBD2. The V segment lost 5 bases and the J segment 2 bases; nucleotides outside the gene matches: 6. The CDR3 contains 15 residues. The germline CDR1 and CDR2 sequences are SGHTA and FQGNSA. CDR3 in amino acids: CASSKTSAATDTQYF. The DNA of the CDR3 is TGTGCCAGCAGCAAGACTAGCGCGGCCACAGATACGCAGTATTTT.

This clonotype was picked up many times. The chain is built from TRBV10-3 and TRBJ1-1, with D uncertain. The CDR3 totals 13 residues. The germline V gene encodes CDR1 ENHRY and CDR2 SYGVKD. V gave up 6 bases and J gave up 11 bases, with 19 bases separating them. Here the CDR3 DNA reads TGTGCCATCAGCGAAGCGCAGAGCATTTCGGCTTTCTTT. Translated, it gives CAISEAQSISAFF.

The chain uses TRBV5-6 and TRBJ2-5; D may be TRBD2 (6 bases). This CDR3 has 15 amino acids. V gave up 3 bases and J gave up 6 bases, with 18 bases separating them. Germline CDR1 and CDR2: SGHDT and YYEEEE. The CDR3, as DNA: TGTGCCAGCAGCTCGGGGACTTTTAGCAGGCAGACCCAGTACTTC. Amino acids: CASSSGTFSRQTQYF.

About this clonotype itself: With a much larger clone just one base away, this may be a read error. Lacking the conserved final phenylalanine or tryptophan, this CDR3 likely reflects a read error. The chain joins TRBV7-2 to TRBJ2-2; no firm D call. V gave up 1 base and J gave up 6 bases, with 6 bases separating them. Germline values: CDR1 SGHTA, CDR2 FQGNSA. The CDR3 extends over 13 amino acids. This CDR3 is CASSLGPAGELFL. The DNA for the CDR3 is TGTGCCAGCAGCTTAGGTCCGGCCGGGGAGCTGTTTCTT.

This clonotype was counted ten times or more. The V and J genes are TRBV7-9 and TRBJ2-2, with D hard to call. This CDR3 is built from 12 residues. V lost 4 bases and J lost 3, with 3 bases in between. Germline CDR1 reads SEHNR; CDR2 reads FQNEAQ (reference sequence). CDR3 sequence: CASSSDTGELFF. As DNA, the CDR3 is TGTGCCAGCAGCTCCGACACCGGGGAGCTGTTTTTT. Full variable domain (missing parts from reference TRBV7-9 and TRBJ2-2): DTGVSQNPRHKITKRGQNVTFRCDPISEHNRLYWYRQTLGQGPEFLTYFQNEAQLEKSRLLSDRFSAERPKGSFSTLEIQRTEQGDSAMYLCASSSDTGELFFGEGSRLTVL.

In its sample, this clonotype was seen many times. The chain employs TRBV4-3 and TRBJ2-7, with 9 bases identical to TRBD1. The CDR3 sequence is 13 residues long. CDR1 and CDR2 from the germline V gene are LGHNA and YSLEER. Losses at the gene ends were 5 bases for V and 4 bases for J; bases not matched to a gene: 3. CDR3 sequence: CASSGDREYEQYF. CDR3 sequence (DNA): TGCGCCAGCAGCGGGGACAGGGAATACGAGCAGTACTTC.

The chain joins TRBV4-1 to TRBJ2-3, with D tentatively TRBD1 (6 bases). The germline gives CDR1 MGHRA, CDR2 YSYEKL. The V end was cut by 0 bases, the J end by 0 bases, with 10 bases between. The CDR3 runs 16 residues. This chain's CDR3 is CASSQDDRPSTDTQYF. The CDR3 DNA sequence: TGCGCCAGCAGCCAAGACGACAGGCCCAGCACAGATACGCAGTATTTT.

Many counts were recorded for this clonotype. This CDR3 reads CSVEDSAIGTEAFF. The CDR3 nucleotides are TGCAGCGTTGAAGACAGCGCAATCGGTACTGAAGCTTTCTTT. The J gene is TRBJ1-1, the V gene TRBV29-1; D gene ambiguous. The CDR3 is 14 amino acids. Trimming removed 0 bases at V and 5 bases at J, with 13 bases between. The germline V gene has CDR1 SQVTM and CDR2 ANQGSEA.